This T cell receptor (beta chain) is from a study of blood T cells in healthy people across ages (dated by TCRdb to the mid-2010s). Broadly, across the study: Template switching captured roughly one uniquely barcoded TCR beta cDNA molecule per two T cells in model experiments. Using deep sequencing normalized with unique cDNA molecular identifiers, the study measured how TCR beta repertoire diversity changes with age. Using the same blood draw, the study looked at two additional independent replicas of 1 million unique cDNA reads for two donors, one aged 18 to 30 and the other aged 80 or older. Donors of different ages were randomly distributed across sequencing lanes to avoid experimental bias. Donors were grouped into four age groups: young (average 16 years), middle-aged (39), aged (around 66) and long-lived (around 80). Study-wide findings and limitations: Because the CMV infection status of the donors was unknown, age-related changes in expanded clonotypes may potentially have been confounded. Compared with the aged group, the long-lived group had more naive CD4+ T cells, fewer expanded clones and increased TCR diversity, suggesting age selection. Bulk unsorted PBMC profiling prevented conclusive comparison of naive and antigen-experienced compartments. As age increased, observed TCR beta diversity per million T cells dropped in a roughly linear way, and a significant reduction was already evident by age 40. There was a strong correlation between observed TCR beta diversity and the percentage of naive T cells measured by flow cytometry. Estimates of total diversity based on one million sequenced T cells were considered lower bounds and underestimates.

Libraries came from 5' RACE. The sequencer was an Illumina HiSeq 2500. A second 7 to 11 cycle PCR used a sample-barcoded 5' primer and a J-beta primer mix. A unique molecular identifier was introduced onto each TCR beta cDNA molecule by a template-switch 5' adaptor carrying 12 random nucleotides. Each sample yielded at least 2.5 million CDR3-containing paired-end reads. First-strand cDNA was synthesized from all RNA with the Mint cDNA synthesis kit, primed by a TRBC-specific oligonucleotide. Following uracil-DNA glycosylase treatment, a first 18-cycle PCR with universal primers M1SS and BC2_uni_R was performed on all cDNA. The published analysis was carried out like this. Each sample was normalized by randomly selecting 1 million high-quality reads, each carrying a distinct molecular identifier. Reads sharing molecular identifiers were discarded rather than binned into consensus sequences. CDR3 identification, clonotype clustering and error correction used MiTCR with a Q25 quality threshold and the strictest error-elimination algorithm. A nonparametric unseen species model using Euler transformation provided a lower-bound estimate of total TCR beta diversity. TCRdb reanalyzed the raw reads on its own, using fastp at Q25 for trimming and MiXCR for clone calling, and kept in-frame beta chains. All rows with the same CDR3 protein become a single entry with the most common DNA and genes. What appears here as the V and J calls and clone size reflects TCRdb's work, not the paper's. Across this sample there are about 670,000 distinct CDR3 sequences, with under 65% seen only once. About 13% of the sample rests with the top ten.

Points on this clonotype: Its antigen remains unidentified. No much larger clonotype is one base removed from it; base qualities were not supplied.

V lost 8 bases and J lost 7 bases, and the count of bases not matched to a germline gene is 6. The CDR3 starts with the cysteine, ends with the phenylalanine, and has 13 residues. Of the read, only the CDR3 DNA is kept; its 39 bases are in frame from base 1. CDR1 and CDR2 are read off the germline V gene as MDHEN and SYDVKM. Donors were 40 or so systemically healthy Caucasian individuals from Russia aged roughly 6 to 95 years. Each donor gave about 9.8 milliliters of peripheral blood, drawn into EDTA-treated Vacutainer tubes. Ficoll-Paque density-gradient centrifugation was used to isolate PBMCs, with at least 7 million per sample. Trizol reagent was used to extract total RNA from the PBMCs, yielding at least 5 micrograms per sample. Naive CD45RAhigh/CD27high T cell percentages were measured by flow cytometry on a PBMC aliquot from every donor.

The rearrangement combines TRBV28 with TRBJ2-7, with 12 junctional bases fitting TRBD2. This TCR derives from an elderly woman in good health. Sequenced input: blood. The CDR3 corresponds to CASGGLAGNEQYF. Here is the DNA: TGTGCCAGCGGGGGACTAGCGGGCAATGAGCAGTACTTC.